These 9 T cell receptor beta chains share one sample of origin, sequenced in a study of cytomegalovirus exposure and HLA in healthy donors (dated by TCRdb to 2015 to 2018). Library prep was done by the immunoSEQ multiplex PCR assay. For the multiplex PCR, a mixture combining 60 forward primers for TCR Vbeta segments and 13 reverse primers for TCR Jbeta segments was used. TCRdb provides this immuneACCESS table in a form limited to in-frame rearrangements. Some clones are lacking; in checked studies, under half of them reflect an unresolved V gene, and why the rest are absent is not known. This sample comprises about 110,000 clones, over 70% of them detected only once. The top ten clonotypes cover around 2.1% of the sample. The sequenced material came from PBMCs. The receptors stem from a man aged 25 to 45 in good health and CMV-seronegative.

This chain uses TRBV30 with TRBJ2-5; a possible D gene is TRBD2 (5 bases). Trimming cost V 2 bases and J 8 bases, with 15 bases left between them. Germline V gene sequence: CDR1 GTSNPN, CDR2 SVGIG (reference sequence). There are 13 residues in the CDR3. This chain's CDR3 is CAWSSRTGVTQYF. For the CDR3, the DNA is TGTGCCTGGAGTTCTAGGACCGGGGTAACCCAGTACTTC.

This rearrangement joins TRBV27 to TRBJ2-7; 10 nucleotides align to TRBD2. Germline V gene data show CDR1 as MNHEY and CDR2 as SMNVEV (reference sequence). The trim removed 3 bases at V and 7 bases at J, leaving 6 bases unmatched. The CDR3 contains 14 residues. CDR3 sequence (DNA): TGTGCCAGCAGTTTGGGTCTAGCGGGGGTAGAGCAGTACTTC. It codes for CASSLGLAGVEQYF.

The V and J genes are TRBV4-1 and TRBJ1-4; 7 nucleotides line up with TRBD1. Germline CDR1 MGHRA, CDR2 YSYEKL. The CDR3 has 15 residues. J gave up 7 bases and V 4 bases, and 9 bases lay outside the gene matches. The CDR3 sequence is CASSRTDRDLEKLFF. The CDR3 DNA is TGCGCCAGCAGCCGGACCGACAGGGATCTTGAAAAACTGTTTTTT.

The rearrangement joins TRBV29-1 to TRBJ2-2; 9 bases fit TRBD1. V was pared by 2 bases and J by 5 bases, with 6 bases of the junction left unmatched. The CDR3 runs to 15 residues. Per germline, CDR1 SQVTM and CDR2 ANQGSEA. Here the CDR3 reads CSVERGQGVTGELFF. The DNA of the CDR3 is TGCAGCGTTGAAAGGGGACAGGGCGTTACCGGGGAGCTGTTTTTT.

The table lists this clone with a count of one. In DNA, the CDR3 is TGCGCCAGCAGCCAAGATCGGGGAGCGGGAGGGCCTAGGGAGACCCAGTACTTC. Its protein product is CASSQDRGAGGPRETQYF. This chain connects TRBV4-1 to TRBJ2-5, with 10 bases matching TRBD2. The CDR3 length is 18 residues. Germline CDR1 and CDR2: MGHRA and YSYEKL. V gave up 0 bases and J gave up 5 bases; unmatched junction bases: 12.

The chain combines TRBV4-1 with TRBJ2-1, with TRBD2 identical over 11 bases. V trimming: 2 bases; J trimming: 2 bases; junction bases outside the gene matches: 11. The CDR3 extends over 19 amino acids. Looked up from germline, CDR1 is MGHRA and CDR2 is YSYEKL. Here the CDR3 DNA reads TGCGCCAGCAGCCAAACAACTAGCGGGAGCGGTAGGACCTACAATGAGCAGTTCTTC. Residues: CASSQTTSGSGRTYNEQFF.

The V call is TRBV5-6, the J call TRBJ1-2; the D gene is possibly TRBD1 (5 bases). Trimming cost V 1 base and J 6 bases, with 13 bases left between them. In germline, CDR1 is SGHDT, CDR2 YYEEEE. This CDR3 spans 14 amino acids. This CDR3 is CASSLKAGKNGYTF. The CDR3 DNA follows: TGTGCCAGCAGCTTGAAAGCAGGGAAGAATGGCTACACCTTC.

J is TRBJ1-2 and V is TRBV29-1; D unclear. Germline CDR1 and CDR2: SQVTM and ANQGSEA. The CDR3 is 13 residues long. The V end was cut by 4 bases, the J end by 4 bases, with 13 bases between. CDR3 bases: TGCAGCGTTGTCTCGTTTCCGGTCTATGGCTACACCTTC. Amino acid sequence: CSVVSFPVYGYTF.

J is TRBJ1-3 and V is TRBV30; unclear D gene. Germline V CDR1 and CDR2: GTSNPN, SVGIG (reference sequence). This CDR3 is 15 amino acids long. The V end lost 5 bases, the J end lost 0 bases, and 14 bases lay between the germline ends. CDR3 protein: CAWAYSGPSGNTIYF. In DNA, the CDR3 is TGTGCCTGGGCGTATTCAGGCCCCTCTGGAAACACCATATATTTT.